The 2 T cell receptor beta chains presented below share a single source sample, sequenced in a study of T cells in localized non-small cell lung cancer. Assay used: immunoSEQ multiplex PCR; TCRdb lists only in-frame clones, some missing. The table lists 33,000 or so clones, over 75% of them singletons. The source was peripheral blood, collected before any cancer treatment. These TCRs come from a male donor aged 60 or older with stage III squamous cell lung carcinoma.

The chain combines TRBV5-5 with TRBJ2-6; TRBD1 aligns across 10 bases. The germline CDR1 and CDR2 sequences are SGHKS and YYEKEE (reference sequence). J was trimmed by 0 bases and V by 0 bases; bases with no gene match: 6. There are 19 residues in the CDR3. This CDR3 reads CASSLAPGQGSSGANVLTF. The DNA of the CDR3 is TGTGCCAGCAGCTTGGCCCCGGGACAGGGGAGCTCTGGGGCCAACGTCCTGACTTTC.

This clone was detected a few times. The chain recombines TRBV7-3 with TRBJ2-2; D might be TRBD2 (5 bases). CDR1 and CDR2 (germline): SGHTA, FQGTGA. The CDR3 contains 14 residues. V was shortened by 1 base and J by 2 bases, with 5 bases between the two germline ends. The CDR3 coding sequence is TGTGCCAGCAGCTTAAGACTAAACACCGGGGAGCTGTTTTTT. Residues: CASSLRLNTGELFF.